A selection of T cell receptor beta chains follows, all from one sample in a study of CD8+ T cells in alopecia areata. Sequencing used immunoSEQ multiplex PCR; TCRdb keeps in-frame clones, though not all of them. The table shows about 290,000 clones, with 55% to 70% occurring only once. The source material was CD4+ T cells sorted from blood, sampled at week 24, from a patient treated with tofacitinib. These receptors came from a human donor with alopecia areata. CDR3s include the opening cysteine and the closing phenylalanine or tryptophan. D genes are given only for firm matches. Size is stated for part of the rows, as once, few or many counts, or as a class when the clone is expanded.

D: -; J: TRBJ2-2; V: TRBV30; size: -; CDR3: CAWSVLGNTGELFF; DNA: TGTGCCTGGAGTGTGTTGGGGAACACCGGGGAGCTGTTTTTT
D: -; J: TRBJ2-4; V: TRBV27; size: few; CDR3: CASRGRAQNIQYF; DNA: TGTGCCAGCAGGGGCAGGGCCCAAAACATTCAGTACTTC
D: -; J: TRBJ1-2; V: TRBV25-1; size: few; CDR3: CASIAQGTFGYTF; DNA: TGTGCCAGCATAGCCCAGGGGACCTTTGGCTACACCTTC
D: -; J: TRBJ1-2; V: TRBV15; size: -; CDR3: CATSRDRHYGYTF; DNA: TGTGCCACCAGCAGAGATCGGCACTATGGCTACACCTTC
D: -; J: TRBJ2-3; V: TRBV15; size: many; CDR3: CATSRASTDTQYF; DNA: TGTGCCACCAGCAGAGCTAGCACAGATACGCAGTATTTT
D: -; J: TRBJ2-7; V: TRBV6-5; size: once; CDR3: CASSRGGEQYF; DNA: TGTGCCAGCAGTCGAGGGGGCGAGCAGTACTTC
D: TRBD1; J: TRBJ1-2; V: TRBV2; size: few; CDR3: CASTPGTATYGYTF; DNA: TGTGCCAGCACCCCCGGGACAGCTACTTATGGCTACACCTTC
D: -; J: TRBJ1-5; V: TRBV4-3; size: -; CDR3: CASSLGAYPQNSNQPQHF; DNA: TGCGCCAGCAGCCTCGGGGCCTACCCCCAAAATAGCAATCAGCCCCAGCATTTT
D: -; J: TRBJ1-2; V: TRBV27; size: -; CDR3: CASSLRYSSSFYGYTF; DNA: TGTGCCAGCAGTTTACGGTATAGCAGTTCCTTCTATGGCTACACCTTC
D: TRBD1; J: TRBJ1-5; V: TRBV30; size: -; CDR3: CAWSADRDQPQHF; DNA: TGTGCCTGGAGTGCGGACAGGGATCAGCCCCAGCATTTT
D: TRBD1; J: TRBJ2-7; V: TRBV28; size: -; CDR3: CASSPRTGRVEQYF; DNA: TGTGCCAGCAGTCCCCGGACAGGGCGGGTCGAGCAGTACTTC
D: -; J: TRBJ1-1; V: TRBV29-1; size: -; CDR3: CSVGRLLNTEAFF; DNA: TGCAGCGTGGGACGACTACTGAACACTGAAGCTTTCTTT
D: -; J: TRBJ2-3; V: TRBV5-1; size: few; CDR3: CASSSAGSTDTQYF; DNA: TGCGCCAGCAGCTCCGCGGGGAGCACAGATACGCAGTATTTT
D: TRBD1; J: TRBJ1-1; V: TRBV5-6; size: few; CDR3: CASSSGQGTEAFF; DNA: TGTGCCAGCAGCTCGGGACAGGGCACTGAAGCTTTCTTT
D: TRBD1; J: TRBJ2-3; V: TRBV29-1; size: few; CDR3: CSVGTGGDTQYF; DNA: TGCAGCGTCGGGACAGGGGGGGATACGCAGTATTTT
D: -; J: TRBJ1-1; V: TRBV30; size: -; CDR3: CAWSGILMNTEAFF; DNA: TGTGCCTGGAGTGGGATTCTAATGAACACTGAAGCTTTCTTT
D: -; J: TRBJ1-2; V: TRBV30; size: -; CDR3: CARSQELNYGYTF; DNA: TGTGCGAGGTCACAGGAGCTTAACTATGGCTACACCTTC
D: -; J: TRBJ1-2; V: TRBV4-1; size: few; CDR3: CASSQEGSASGGYTF; DNA: TGCGCCAGCAGCCAAGAGGGGAGTGCCAGCGGGGGCTACACCTTC
D: TRBD1; J: TRBJ2-5; V: TRBV10-3; size: once; CDR3: CAISRQGAPEETQYF; DNA: TGTGCCATCAGTCGACAGGGGGCCCCGGAGGAGACCCAGTACTTC
D: -; J: TRBJ1-5; V: TRBV2; size: -; CDR3: CASRSGVSNQPQHF; DNA: TGTGCCAGCAGATCCGGGGTTAGCAATCAGCCCCAGCATTTT
D: -; J: TRBJ1-2; V: TRBV2; size: -; CDR3: CASSTAEGYTF; DNA: TGTGCCAGCAGTACGGCGGAAGGCTACACCTTC
D: -; J: TRBJ2-3; V: TRBV4-2; size: few; CDR3: CASSQEFAGHTDTQYF; DNA: TGTGCCAGCAGCCAAGAATTTGCGGGCCACACAGATACGCAGTATTTT
D: TRBD1; J: TRBJ2-7; V: TRBV6-1; size: -; CDR3: CASSSTGRDEQYF; DNA: TGTGCCAGCAGTTCGACAGGGCGGGACGAGCAGTACTTC
D: -; J: TRBJ2-4; V: TRBV29-1; size: once; CDR3: CSVVPLSKNIQYF; DNA: TGCAGCGTTGTCCCGTTATCCAAAAACATTCAGTACTTC
D: -; J: TRBJ1-6; V: TRBV10-3; size: -; CDR3: CAISVQGMNSPLHF; DNA: TGTGCCATCAGTGTGCAGGGAATGAATTCACCCCTCCACTTT
D: -; J: TRBJ2-5; V: TRBV7-2; size: -; CDR3: CASSLVQETQYF; DNA: TGTGCCAGCAGCTTAGTTCAAGAGACCCAGTACTTC
D: TRBD1; J: TRBJ1-6; V: TRBV7-9; size: -; CDR3: CASSQGQLNSPLHF; DNA: TGTGCCAGCAGCCAGGGACAGCTCAATTCACCCCTCCACTTT
D: -; J: TRBJ2-4; V: TRBV18; size: -; CDR3: CASSPPSQGGVEGHIQYF; DNA: TGTGCCAGCTCACCACCGTCCCAAGGCGGGGTTGAGGGGCACATTCAGTACTTC
D: TRBD1; J: TRBJ2-5; V: TRBV5-4; size: few; CDR3: CASTSGTGSPFGQGTQYF; DNA: TGTGCCAGCACCTCCGGGACAGGGTCCCCCTTCGGCCAAGGGACCCAGTACTTC
D: -; J: TRBJ2-2; V: TRBV29-1; size: few; CDR3: CSARLRGLTGELFF; DNA: TGCAGCGCCAGATTGCGGGGACTCACCGGGGAGCTGTTTTTT
D: -; J: TRBJ1-6; V: TRBV6-1; size: -; CDR3: CASTDSLSPLHF; DNA: TGTGCCAGCACGGACAGCCTATCACCCCTCCACTTT
D: TRBD1; J: TRBJ2-1; V: TRBV7-9; size: few; CDR3: CASRGGTGGYNEQFF; DNA: TGTGCCAGCAGAGGCGGGACAGGGGGGTACAATGAGCAGTTCTTC
D: -; J: TRBJ2-3; V: TRBV11-1; size: -; CDR3: CASSLPTLPGDTQYF; DNA: TGTGCCAGCAGCTTGCCCACGCTCCCCGGGGATACGCAGTATTTT
D: TRBD1; J: TRBJ2-6; V: TRBV7-7; size: -; CDR3: CASSQGVGANVLTF; DNA: TGTGCTAGCAGCCAGGGGGTTGGGGCCAACGTCCTGACTTTC
D: -; J: TRBJ2-7; V: TRBV28; size: -; CDR3: CASSFRYPYEQYF; DNA: TGTGCCAGCAGTTTTCGGTACCCCTACGAGCAGTACTTC
D: -; J: TRBJ1-1; V: TRBV29-1; size: -; CDR3: CSVPRPGGRGAEAFF; DNA: TGCAGCGTTCCCAGACCCGGGGGGCGGGGTGCTGAAGCTTTCTTT
D: -; J: TRBJ2-7; V: TRBV15; size: -; CDR3: CATSEYLTSNEQYF; DNA: TGTGCCACCAGCGAATACCTGACTAGTAACGAGCAGTACTTC
D: TRBD2; J: TRBJ2-1; V: TRBV15; size: -; CDR3: CATSRDSGGDLTLNEQFF; DNA: TGTGCCACCAGCAGAGATTCGGGAGGGGACCTAACCCTTAATGAGCAGTTCTTC
D: TRBD2; J: TRBJ2-4; V: TRBV5-1; size: -; CDR3: CASSLEGLKAGKNIQYF; DNA: TGCGCCAGCAGCTTGGAAGGGTTGAAAGCGGGGAAAAACATTCAGTACTTC
D: TRBD1; J: TRBJ1-1; V: TRBV5-4; size: once; CDR3: CASSVDRGRPLSYKNTEAFF; DNA: TGTGCCAGCAGCGTGGACAGGGGGCGCCCCCTGTCCTACAAGAACACTGAAGCTTTCTTT
D: TRBD1; J: TRBJ1-1; V: TRBV28; size: few; CDR3: CASSPPGQGSEAFF; DNA: TGTGCCAGCAGTCCTCCGGGACAGGGGTCTGAAGCTTTCTTT
D: TRBD1; J: TRBJ2-3; V: TRBV28; size: -; CDR3: CASSLEGAGSTDTQYF; DNA: TGTGCCAGCAGTTTAGAGGGGGCCGGGAGCACAGATACGCAGTATTTT
D: -; J: TRBJ2-5; V: TRBV2; size: few; CDR3: CASSPDPPQETQYF; DNA: TGTGCCAGCAGCCCGGACCCCCCACAAGAGACCCAGTACTTC
D: -; J: TRBJ1-2; V: TRBV11-2; size: few; CDR3: CASSSGPGRGYTF; DNA: TGTGCCAGCAGCTCAGGTCCGGGGAGAGGCTACACCTTC
D: -; J: TRBJ2-2; V: TRBV4-3; size: -; CDR3: CASSQGPGAGELFF; DNA: TGCGCCAGCAGCCAGGGACCGGGTGCCGGGGAGCTGTTTTTT
D: -; J: TRBJ2-5; V: TRBV4-1; size: -; CDR3: CASSYRETQYF; DNA: TGCGCCAGCAGCTACCGGGAGACCCAGTACTTC
D: -; J: TRBJ2-7; V: TRBV28; size: few; CDR3: CASSLVRHDYGQYF; DNA: TGTGCCAGCAGTTTAGTCCGACATGACTACGGGCAGTACTTC
D: TRBD1; J: TRBJ2-1; V: TRBV29-1; size: -; CDR3: CSAETGTDIYNEQFF; DNA: TGCAGCGCCGAAACCGGGACAGATATTTACAATGAGCAGTTCTTC
D: -; J: TRBJ2-5; V: TRBV28; size: -; CDR3: CASSLVEETQYF; DNA: TGTGCCAGCAGTTTAGTGGAAGAGACCCAGTACTTC
D: -; J: TRBJ2-3; V: TRBV19; size: few; CDR3: CASSSQGTGSGTDTQYF; DNA: TGTGCCAGTAGTAGCCAGGGGACCGGATCGGGCACAGATACGCAGTATTTT
D: TRBD1; J: TRBJ2-6; V: TRBV7-9; size: few; CDR3: CASSLMTGGASGANVLTF; DNA: TGTGCCAGCAGCTTAATGACAGGGGGAGCCTCTGGGGCCAACGTCCTGACTTTC
D: -; J: TRBJ2-3; V: TRBV9; size: -; CDR3: CASSVEGDTQYF; DNA: TGTGCCAGCAGCGTAGAGGGAGATACGCAGTATTTT
D: -; J: TRBJ2-5; V: TRBV2; size: -; CDR3: CASSEARETQYF; DNA: TGTGCCAGCAGTGAAGCGCGGGAGACCCAGTACTTC
D: TRBD1; J: TRBJ2-1; V: TRBV19; size: -; CDR3: CASSPQGQYNEQFF; DNA: TGTGCCAGTAGCCCACAGGGACAGTACAATGAGCAGTTCTTC